The 29 T cell receptor beta chains below all came from one sample that was sequenced in a study of blood T cell repertoires in COVID-19 (dated by TCRdb to about 2020). Library prep was done by the immunoSEQ multiplex PCR assay. The immuneACCESS repertoire file appears here via TCRdb, limited to in-frame rearrangements. These files lack a portion of the clones; in checked studies, under half of the deficit traces to unresolved V genes, and the cause of the others is not known. The sample has 250,000 to 350,000 clones on record, 85% to 90% of them singletons. About 0.8% of the sample goes to the ten largest clones. Sequencing was carried out using peripheral blood. Receptors were obtained from a man in his thirties or forties with acute or convalescent COVID-19.

The table lists this clone with a count of one. The V call is TRBV18, the J call TRBJ1-1; D gene uncertain. V was pared by 4 bases and J by 5 bases, with 11 bases between. From germline, CDR1 is KGHSH and CDR2 LQKENI. The CDR3 is 13 residues long. CDR3 sequence: CASSRPGWTEAFF. The CDR3 DNA reads as TGTGCCAGCTCACGTCCGGGTTGGACTGAAGCTTTCTTT.

The chain combines TRBV4-1 with TRBJ1-1; unclear D gene. With 3 bases removed from V and 6 bases from J, the gap between germline ends came to 17 bases. The CDR3 contains 15 residues. Germline CDR1 reads MGHRA; CDR2 reads YSYEKL. In DNA form, the CDR3 reads TGCGCCAGCAGCCAGTTGTATCGGGGTATCTCTGAAGCTTTCTTT. Encoded protein: CASSQLYRGISEAFF.

This rearrangement joins TRBV12-3 or TRBV12-4 to TRBJ1-2; D uncertain. Trimming removed 4 bases at V and 8 bases at J, with 11 bases between. This CDR3 has 12 residues. The CDR3 reads CASSWRAEGYTF. The CDR3 DNA reads as TGTGCCAGCAGTTGGCGAGCGGAGGGCTACACCTTC.

The rearrangement links TRBV11-2 to TRBJ2-7, with D perhaps TRBD2 (5 bases). Looked up from germline, CDR1 is SGHAT and CDR2 is FQNNGV. The CDR3 covers 15 residues. V was clipped by 3 bases and J by 1 base, with 13 bases between them. In DNA, the CDR3 is TGTGCCAGCAGCTTTGGTGGGAGTGCGTCCTACGAGCAGTACTTC. This gives the protein CASSFGGSASYEQYF.

V is TRBV14 and J is TRBJ1-1, with a tentative D call TRBD1 (5 bases). Trimming took 0 bases from V and 11 from J, leaving 10 bases between them. CDR3 size: 12 residues. Germline values: CDR1 SGHDN, CDR2 FVKESK. CDR3 nucleotide sequence: TGTGCCAGCAGCCAAGATCCCAGGGCCGCTTTCTTT. It specifies CASSQDPRAAFF.

V usage is TRBV3-1 (or the pseudogene TRBV3-2) and J usage is TRBJ2-4; TRBD2 aligns across 14 bases. In germline, CDR1 is LGHDT, CDR2 YNNKEL (reference sequence). V lost 1 base to trimming and J lost 8 bases; unmatched junction nucleotides: 7. The CDR3 contains 17 residues. CDR3 loop: CASSQGGLAGVIYIQYF. CDR3 DNA sequence: TGTGCCAGCAGCCAAGGGGGACTAGCGGGAGTGATATACATTCAGTACTTC.

This clone was counted a few times. The chain is built from TRBV7-3 and TRBJ2-7; 11 nucleotides line up with TRBD2. Germline CDR1 SGHTA, CDR2 FQGTGA. This CDR3 is built from 15 residues. The ends lost 1 base at V and 4 bases at J; junction bases unmatched: 3. CDR3 sequence: CASSLRLAGKYEQYF. CDR3 in DNA: TGTGCCAGCAGCTTAAGACTAGCGGGGAAATACGAGCAGTACTTC.

The chain joins TRBV19 to TRBJ1-4; the match to TRBD1 covers 7 bases. Germline V gene lookup returns CDR1 LNHDA and CDR2 SQIVND (reference sequence). The CDR3 loop spans 16 amino acids. The V segment lost 6 bases and the J segment 0 bases; nucleotides outside the gene matches: 7. For the CDR3, the DNA is TGTGCCAGTAGCGCGACAGGGATCGCAACTAATGAAAAACTGTTTTTT. As protein: CASSATGIATNEKLFF.

V gene TRBV2 combines with J gene TRBJ1-5; D remains unclear. The V end lost 8 bases, the J end lost 1 base, and 12 bases lay between the germline ends. Germline V lookup: CDR1 SNHLY, CDR2 FYNNEI. The CDR3 runs to 14 residues. The CDR3 spells CASRPGQSNQPQHF. The CDR3 DNA is TGTGCCAGCCGTCCGGGTCAAAGCAATCAGCCCCAGCATTTT.

This chain links TRBV6-1 with TRBJ1-2; 7 bases line up with TRBD1. The CDR3 extends over 15 amino acids. V shed 3 bases, J shed 8 bases, and the junction held 12 bases outside the gene matches. CDR1 and CDR2 (germline): MNHNS, SASEGT. The CDR3 DNA reads TGTGCCAGCAGTGAGCTGGACAGGAAGGGAAAAGGCTACACCTTC. The encoded protein is CASSELDRKGKGYTF.

This rearrangement joins TRBV19 to TRBJ2-7, with TRBD2 as a possible D gene (5 bases). The CDR3 has 15 amino acids. Between the trimmed V and J ends, which lost 8 bases and 4 bases, there was a span of 21 bases. Per germline, CDR1 LNHDA and CDR2 SQIVND (reference sequence). CDR3 protein: CASSTGVAGEYEQYF. CDR3 DNA sequence: TGTGCCAGTTCGACCGGGGTGGCGGGCGAATACGAGCAGTACTTC.

The chain combines TRBV11-2 with TRBJ2-3, with D possibly TRBD1 on 6 matching bases. V lost 5 bases and J lost 5, with 11 bases in between. Germline CDR1 is SGHAT and CDR2 is FQNNGV. The CDR3 is made up of 13 amino acids. This chain's CDR3 is CASSLRQEDTQYF. The DNA of the CDR3 is TGTGCCAGCAGCCTTCGACAGGAAGATACGCAGTATTTT.

The rearrangement links TRBV7-8 to TRBJ2-1; 10 nucleotides match TRBD2. Germline V lookup: CDR1 SGHVS, CDR2 FQNEAQ. This CDR3 comprises 16 residues. J lost 6 bases, V lost 7 bases, and 12 bases had no gene match. CDR3 residues: CASTGGGLATINEQFF. As DNA, the CDR3 is TGTGCCAGCACCGGAGGGGGACTAGCGACCATCAATGAGCAGTTCTTC.

The chain carries TRBV18 and TRBJ1-3; tentative D call: TRBD1 (5 bases). The CDR3 totals 14 residues. With 3 bases removed from V and 3 bases from J, the gap between germline ends came to 9 bases. Germline CDR1 is KGHSH and CDR2 is LQKENI. The CDR3 region has the DNA TGTGCCAGCTCACCCCAGGGTAATGGAAACACCATATATTTT. Translation: CASSPQGNGNTIYF. The full variable domain, completed using reference TRBV18 and TRBJ1-3, is NAGVMQNPRHLVRRRGQEARLRCSPMKGHSHVYWYRQLPEEGLKFMVYLQKENIIDESGMPKERFSAEFPKEGPSILRIQQVVRGDSAAYFCASSPQGNGNTIYFGEGSWLTVV.

The V call is TRBV19, the J call TRBJ1-4, with D possibly being TRBD1 (5 bases). This CDR3 has 15 residues. The germline V gene has CDR1 LNHDA and CDR2 SQIVND (reference sequence). Between the trimmed V and J ends, which lost 3 bases and 4 bases, there was a span of 12 bases. As DNA, the CDR3 is TGTGCCAGTAGTATTTATAGGGGCCTTAATGAAAAACTGTTTTTT. Translation gives CASSIYRGLNEKLFF.

The chain carries TRBV21-1 and TRBJ1-2; the table names TRBD1, a call not compared with the DNA. TRBV21-1 is a pseudogene segment. The CDR3 is made up of 15 amino acids. CDR3 nucleotides: TGTGCCAGCAGCAAAGTGACAGGGGTAAGGTATGGCTACACCTTC. It specifies CASSKVTGVRYGYTF.

The chain couples TRBV5-1 to TRBJ2-5; 9 positions agree with TRBD1. V dropped 3 bases and J dropped 6; count of bases not matched to a gene: 6. Germline V lookup: CDR1 SGHRS, CDR2 YFSETQ. This CDR3 is 14 amino acids long. CDR3 in DNA: TGCGCCAGCAGCTGGGGACAGGGTCCGAAGACCCAGTACTTC. As protein: CASSWGQGPKTQYF.

The rearrangement joins TRBV6-5 to TRBJ1-3; D possibly corresponds to TRBD1 (6 bases). Germline CDR1 MNHEY, CDR2 SVGAGI. V lost 6 bases and J lost 2, with 8 bases in between. The CDR3 spans 13 residues. The CDR3 DNA reads as TGTGCCAGCAGGGGGGCGCCTGGAAACACCATATATTTT. Protein sequence: CASRGAPGNTIYF.

A note on this clone: Other nucleotide sequences in the sample specify the same CDR3. The chain joins TRBV20-1 to TRBJ2-7, with D unclear. CDR1 is DFQATT, CDR2 SNEGSKA, per germline (reference sequence). Trimming shortened V by 3 bases and J by 3 bases, and 6 bases separated the two germline ends. This CDR3 spans 11 amino acids. In DNA, the CDR3 is TGCAGTGCTAGTCTAAGCTACGAGCAGTACTTC. This encodes CSASLSYEQYF.

CDR3 region: CASSPRGGDTGELFF. The CDR3 DNA follows: TGTGCCAGCTCACCACGTGGAGGGGACACCGGGGAGCTGTTTTTT. The chain has TRBV18 and TRBJ2-2; possibly TRBD2 for D (6 bases). The CDR3 length is 15 residues. The V and J ends lost 1 base and 3 bases respectively, with 9 bases between them. CDR1 KGHSH and CDR2 LQKENI come from the germline V gene.

The gene calls are TRBV19 and TRBJ1-3, with 7 bases matching TRBD1. The CDR3 sequence is 17 residues long. Germline V lookup: CDR1 LNHDA, CDR2 SQIVND (reference sequence). The V gene end was trimmed by 5 bases and the J gene end by 0 bases; junction bases not matched to a gene: 10. Written as DNA, the CDR3 is TGTGCCAGTAGTGGAAGACGGACAGGTCTCTCTGGAAACACCATATATTTT. Protein sequence: CASSGRRTGLSGNTIYF. The full variable domain, rest sourced from reference TRBV19 and TRBJ1-3, is DGGITQSPKYLFRKEGQNVTLSCEQNLNHDAMYWYRQDPGQGLRLIYYSQIVNDFQKGDIAEGYSVSREKKESFPLTVTSAQKNPTAFYLCASSGRRTGLSGNTIYFGEGSWLTVV.

The V and J genes are TRBV5-1 and TRBJ2-7; D tentatively fits TRBD1 or TRBD2 (5 bases each). The CDR3 length is 13 residues. The V gene's germline CDR1 is SGHRS and CDR2 YFSETQ. Trimming shortened V by 5 bases and J by 5 bases, and 14 bases separated the two germline ends. The CDR3 bases are TGCGCCAGCAGATTGAGGGGTTCGGACGAGCAGTACTTC. This sequence encodes CASRLRGSDEQYF.

The chain joins TRBV30 to TRBJ2-7; no clear D. The V gene's germline CDR1 is GTSNPN and CDR2 SVGIG (reference sequence). The germline V and J ends were trimmed by 2 bases and 4 bases, with 15 bases remaining between them. The CDR3 has 14 amino acids. CDR3 nucleotide sequence: TGTGCCTGGAGTTTAGACATCGCGATTTACGAGCAGTACTTC. Its translation is CAWSLDIAIYEQYF.

The gene calls are TRBV28 and TRBJ1-5; 9 nucleotides agree with TRBD1. Germline lookup yields CDR1 MDHEN and CDR2 SYDVKM. J was trimmed by 0 bases and V by 6 bases; bases with no gene match: 9. The CDR3 consists of 17 residues. The CDR3 DNA reads as TGTGCCAGCAGCCCGCGTTGGGACAGGGATAGCAATCAGCCCCAGCATTTT. Its protein is CASSPRWDRDSNQPQHF.

Points on this clone: Other DNA sequences in the same sample also yield this CDR3. J is TRBJ1-5 and V is TRBV5-1; D possibly corresponds to TRBD1 (5 bases). Trimming took off 0 bases at V and 1 base at J, with 8 bases between the two ends. The CDR3 length is 15 residues. Germline V gene lookup returns CDR1 SGHRS and CDR2 YFSETQ. In nucleotides, the CDR3 is TGCGCCAGCAGCTTGGATGGGGGGAGCAATCAGCCCCAGCATTTT. It translates to CASSLDGGSNQPQHF.

This chain links TRBV2 with TRBJ2-7; D gene unclear. Trimming left V 7 bases short and J 3 bases short, with 10 bases between. Germline lookup yields CDR1 SNHLY and CDR2 FYNNEI. CDR3 size: 12 residues. CDR3 nucleotide sequence: TGTGCCAGCAAGTCTCAGTACTACGAGCAGTACTTC. Translation gives CASKSQYYEQYF.

The chain couples TRBV7-2 to TRBJ2-7, with TRBD2 matching over 7 bases. J lost 8 bases, V lost 0 bases, and 10 bases had no gene match. Germline V gene data show CDR1 as SGHTA and CDR2 as FQGNSA. This CDR3 comprises 15 residues. CDR3 sequence reads: CASSLAWQRGGKQYF. Written as DNA, the CDR3 is TGTGCCAGCAGCTTAGCGTGGCAGCGGGGAGGCAAGCAGTACTTC.

The chain uses TRBV5-1 and TRBJ1-2; the match to TRBD1 covers 10 bases. After removal of 1 base from V and 8 bases from J, the junction contained 11 bases not matched to a gene. The germline CDR1 and CDR2 sequences are SGHRS and YFSETQ. The CDR3 totals 16 residues. CDR3 sequence reads: CASSLPGTGVSSGYTF. The CDR3 DNA is TGCGCCAGCAGCTTGCCTGGGACAGGGGTTAGCTCAGGCTACACCTTC.

The chain joins TRBV7-9 to TRBJ1-6; 7 nucleotides match TRBD1. Germline V CDR1 and CDR2: SEHNR, FQNEAQ (reference sequence). The CDR3 has 17 residues. V gave up 4 bases and J gave up 9 bases; unmatched junction bases: 15. CDR3 coding DNA: TGTGCCAGCAGCTCCCCGACGACAGGGCCGGAGGGTTCACCCCTCCACTTT. Its translation is CASSSPTTGPEGSPLHF.